One and the same sample provided the 30 T cell receptor beta chains below, sequenced in a study of T cell clones after liver transplantation. TCRdb's copy holds only in-frame clones and misses some; the assay was immunoSEQ multiplex PCR. The repertoire includes around 77,000 clones, under 90% of them detected once, and about 0.79% sits in the top ten. The sequencing used CD4+ T cells from blood, collected 12 months after liver transplant. The receptors were sampled from a human patient who received a liver transplant. A subset of T cells may come from the graft donor.

This clone has a single count. The chain recombines TRBV5-1 with TRBJ1-2; a possible D gene is TRBD1 (6 bases). Germline V gene lookup returns CDR1 SGHRS and CDR2 YFSETQ. The CDR3 runs 13 residues. V shed 0 bases and J shed 3 bases, with 6 bases lying between them. DNA of the CDR3: TGCGCCAGCAGCTTGGAGGGGGACTATGGCTACACCTTC. The encoded protein is CASSLEGDYGYTF.

Turning to this clone: The same CDR3 can be traced to other DNA sequences in this sample. The chain joins TRBV18 to TRBJ2-3; TRBD2 matches 13 bases. Trimming took 0 bases from V and 3 from J; bases not matched to a gene: 0. The CDR3 sequence is 16 residues long. Germline lookup yields CDR1 KGHSH and CDR2 LQKENI. CDR3 amino acids: CASSPPGLAGTDTQYF. CDR3 DNA: TGTGCCAGCTCACCACCGGGACTAGCGGGGACAGATACGCAGTATTTT.

This sequence joins TRBV10-2 and TRBJ2-1; 9 nucleotides match TRBD2. Trimming at V came to 7 bases and at J to 0 bases, leaving 1 base not matched to a gene. The CDR3 length is 14 residues. Germline CDR1 and CDR2: WSHSY and SAAADI. The chain's CDR3 is CASKAGGSYNEQFF. The CDR3 bases are TGCGCCAGCAAAGCGGGAGGCTCCTACAATGAGCAGTTCTTC.

The chain uses TRBV4-1 and TRBJ2-3; 11 bases align to TRBD2. This CDR3 has 17 amino acids. Per germline, CDR1 MGHRA and CDR2 YSYEKL. The J segment lost 2 bases and the V segment lost 4 bases, leaving 8 bases of the junction unmatched. CDR3 in DNA: TGCGCCAGCAGCCGCTTCGGGACTAGCGGTCTCACAGATACGCAGTATTTT. Translation: CASSRFGTSGLTDTQYF.

This clone was seen a few times. The J gene is TRBJ2-1, the V gene TRBV4-1; no clear D gene. In germline, CDR1 is MGHRA, CDR2 YSYEKL. CDR3 length: 16 residues. Trimming removed 1 base from V and 8 bases from J, with 18 bases in between. CDR3 in DNA: TGCGCCAGCAGCCAAGTGGGCGGAAAAGCCGTCGATGAGCAGTTCTTC. Translating it yields CASSQVGGKAVDEQFF.

Here the CDR3 DNA reads TGTGCCAGCGGCCATCCAGGACAGAACACTGAAGCTTTCTTT. Protein: CASGHPGQNTEAFF. This chain uses TRBV27 with TRBJ1-1, with D perhaps matching TRBD1 (5 bases). The CDR3 loop spans 14 amino acids. Looked up from germline, CDR1 is MNHEY and CDR2 is SMNVEV (reference sequence). The V end was cut by 8 bases, the J end by 1 base, with 14 bases between.

This clone was seen only once. The rearrangement links TRBV29-1 to TRBJ1-2; D perhaps matches TRBD1 (5 bases). The germline V and J ends were trimmed by 1 base and 7 bases, with 13 bases remaining between them. The germline V gene has CDR1 SQVTM and CDR2 ANQGSEA. This CDR3 has 13 residues. In DNA form, the CDR3 reads TGCAGCGTTGAAGCTACGGGGGTGGGTGGCTACACCTTC. Translated, it gives CSVEATGVGGYTF. Full variable domain (missing parts from reference TRBV29-1 and TRBJ1-2): SAVISQKPSRDICQRGTSLTIQCQVDSQVTMMFWYRQQPGQSLTLIATANQGSEATYESGFVIDKFPISRPNLTFSTLTVSNMSPEDSSIYLCSVEATGVGGYTFGSGTRLTVV.

The chain employs TRBV18 and TRBJ1-1; D gene uncertain. Germline CDR1 reads KGHSH; CDR2 reads LQKENI. The ends were cut back, 3 bases at V and 4 bases at J, with 9 bases in the middle. The CDR3 runs 13 residues. CDR3 amino acids: CASSPMWGTEAFF. Here the CDR3 DNA reads TGTGCCAGCTCACCGATGTGGGGCACTGAAGCTTTCTTT.

CDR3 sequence reads: CAWSVKNIQYF. CDR3 sequence (DNA): TGTGCCTGGAGTGTAAAGAACATTCAGTACTTC. The rearrangement joins TRBV30 to TRBJ2-4, with D unresolved. The CDR3 is 11 residues long. CDR1 GTSNPN and CDR2 SVGIG come from the germline V gene (reference sequence). Trimming shortened V by 0 bases and J by 7 bases, and 4 bases separated the two germline ends.

Only a few counts were recorded for this clone. The chain has TRBV29-1 and TRBJ2-1; D unclear. CDR3 length: 13 residues. The germline V gene encodes CDR1 SQVTM and CDR2 ANQGSEA. V gave up 5 bases and J gave up 2 bases, with 10 bases separating them. CDR3 DNA sequence: TGCAGCGTTCTCCACAGACCCTACAATGAGCAGTTCTTC. Protein sequence: CSVLHRPYNEQFF.

The chain carries TRBV9 and TRBJ2-5; 7 nucleotides match TRBD2. The CDR3 totals 15 residues. Germline values: CDR1 SGDLS, CDR2 YYNGEE. V gave up 0 bases and J gave up 5 bases; unmatched junction bases: 7. CDR3 sequence (DNA): TGTGCCAGCAGCGTAGGTCTAGCGGACCGGGAGACCCAGTACTTC. The encoded protein is CASSVGLADRETQYF. The entire variable domain, with the rest obtained from reference TRBV9 and TRBJ2-5, is as follows: DSGVTQTPKHLITATGQRVTLRCSPRSGDLSVYWYQQSLDQGLQFLIQYYNGEERAKGNILERFSAQQFPDLHSELNLSSLELGDSALYFCASSVGLADRETQYFGPGTRLLVL.

The rearrangement uses TRBV28 and TRBJ1-2; D perhaps matches TRBD1 (5 bases). Trimming cost V 8 bases and J 5 bases, with 15 bases left between them. Germline CDR1 and CDR2: MDHEN and SYDVKM. This CDR3 has 13 residues. CDR3 loop: CASRVRGSYGYTF. CDR3 DNA: TGTGCCAGCCGCGTGAGGGGATCGTATGGCTACACCTTC.

The gene calls are TRBV7-9 and TRBJ2-5; no definite D call. The CDR3 has 14 residues. The V end was cut by 1 base, the J end by 4 bases, with 10 bases between. Germline CDR1 and CDR2: SEHNR and FQNEAQ (reference sequence). Here the CDR3 reads CASSLGSARETQYF. In DNA, the CDR3 is TGTGCCAGCAGCTTAGGATCCGCGAGAGAGACCCAGTACTTC.

This clone appeared a few times. V gene TRBV2 combines with J gene TRBJ2-2; no firm D call. V was clipped by 3 bases and J by 5 bases, with 10 bases between them. There are 14 residues in the CDR3. The germline V gene has CDR1 SNHLY and CDR2 FYNNEI. The DNA for the CDR3 is TGTGCCAGCAGTGAGTATAGGCTGACCGGGGAGCTGTTTTTT. Translating it yields CASSEYRLTGELFF. Based on the CDR3 plus reference TRBV2 and TRBJ2-2, the full variable domain is EPEVTQTPSHQVTQMGQEVILRCVPISNHLYFYWYRQILGQKVEFLVSFYNNEISEKSEIFDDQFSVERPDGSNFTLKIRSTKLEDSAMYFCASSEYRLTGELFFGEGSRLTVL.

This clone was observed once. The chain has TRBV5-4 and TRBJ2-3; D possibly matches TRBD1 or TRBD2 (5 bases each). This CDR3 has 15 amino acids. V was trimmed by 0 bases and J by 0 bases, leaving 8 bases between them. CDR1 is SGHNT, CDR2 YYREEE, per germline (reference sequence). This CDR3 is CASSLGGPSTDTQYF. The DNA for the CDR3 is TGTGCCAGCAGCTTGGGGGGACCTAGCACAGATACGCAGTATTTT.

This sequence joins TRBV5-1 and TRBJ2-6; possible D gene TRBD1, 6 bases. With 3 bases removed from V and 3 bases from J, the gap between germline ends came to 10 bases. The CDR3 has 15 residues. The germline CDR1 and CDR2 sequences are SGHRS and YFSETQ. The CDR3 DNA reads as TGCGCCAGCAGCTCCAACAGGGTTGGGGCCAACGTCCTGACTTTC. This sequence encodes CASSSNRVGANVLTF.

The gene calls are TRBV5-4 and TRBJ2-1, with no clear D. Trimming took 4 bases from V and 2 from J, leaving 10 bases between them. From germline, CDR1 is SGHNT and CDR2 YYREEE (reference sequence). This CDR3 has 14 residues. DNA of the CDR3: TGTGCCAGCAGCGTGGGCGACGCCTACAATGAGCAGTTCTTC. It encodes CASSVGDAYNEQFF.

The J gene is TRBJ2-2, the V gene TRBV18; no firm D call. Germline CDR1 KGHSH, CDR2 LQKENI. This CDR3 comprises 16 residues. Trimming pared 5 bases from V and 1 base from J, leaving 14 bases between. The DNA of the CDR3 is TGTGCCAGCTCAGCGCGAGGACCCGGGAACACCGGGGAGCTGTTTTTT. This codes for CASSARGPGNTGELFF. The whole variable domain, filled in from reference TRBV18 and TRBJ2-2, reads NAGVMQNPRHLVRRRGQEARLRCSPMKGHSHVYWYRQLPEEGLKFMVYLQKENIIDESGMPKERFSAEFPKEGPSILRIQQVVRGDSAAYFCASSARGPGNTGELFFGEGSRLTVL.

The chain is built from TRBV19 and TRBJ1-2; D perhaps matches TRBD1 (6 bases). V gave up 6 bases and J gave up 7 bases, with 15 bases separating them. The germline V gene has CDR1 LNHDA and CDR2 SQIVND (reference sequence). CDR3 length: 13 residues. This chain's CDR3 is CASSSGQLAGYTF. CDR3 sequence (DNA): TGTGCCAGTAGCTCGGGACAATTGGCTGGCTACACCTTC.

The rearrangement joins TRBV6-1 to TRBJ1-4; no clear D. This CDR3 is built from 15 residues. V gave up 5 bases and J gave up 0 bases, with 10 bases separating them. Germline V lookup: CDR1 MNHNS, CDR2 SASEGT. CDR3 sequence (DNA): TGTGCCAGCAGTTTAACAGTTGCAACTAATGAAAAACTGTTTTTT. As protein: CASSLTVATNEKLFF.

The chain's CDR3 is CASSLGSGGSRETQYF. In DNA form, the CDR3 reads TGTGCCAGCAGCTTAGGGTCAGGGGGCTCCCGAGAGACCCAGTACTTC. The chain joins TRBV7-2 to TRBJ2-5; 8 bases line up with TRBD1. The CDR3 consists of 16 residues. CDR1 is SGHTA, CDR2 FQGNSA, per germline. The V segment lost 1 base and the J segment 4 bases; nucleotides outside the gene matches: 8.

The chain carries TRBV7-2 and TRBJ2-7; TRBD2 matches 10 bases. The germline CDR1 and CDR2 sequences are SGHTA and FQGNSA. CDR3 length equals 15 residues. V lost 3 bases, J lost 0 bases, and 2 bases stayed unmatched. The DNA of the CDR3 is TGTGCCAGCAGCTTTAGCGGGAGGAGCTCCTACGAGCAGTACTTC. Translating it yields CASSFSGRSSYEQYF.

The chain links TRBV5-6 to TRBJ2-5, with D possibly matching TRBD1 (6 bases). Trimming removed 4 bases from V and 7 bases from J, with 20 bases in between. There are 15 residues in the CDR3. Germline CDR1 and CDR2: SGHDT and YYEEEE. CDR3 sequence: CASSKPQGPTGTQYF. Written as DNA, the CDR3 is TGTGCCAGCAGCAAACCACAGGGACCAACTGGGACCCAGTACTTC.

The chain recombines TRBV7-2 with TRBJ1-5, with D perhaps matching TRBD1 (6 bases). Trimming cost V 1 base and J 5 bases, with 12 bases left between them. CDR3 size: 15 residues. Germline CDR1 is SGHTA and CDR2 is FQGNSA. The CDR3 loop is CASSLGRGTHQPQHF. Here the CDR3 DNA reads TGTGCCAGCAGCTTAGGACGGGGGACACATCAGCCCCAGCATTTT. The whole variable domain, remainder taken from reference TRBV7-2 and TRBJ1-5, is GAGVSQSPSNKVTEKGKDVELRCDPISGHTALYWYRQSLGQGLEFLIYFQGNSAPDKSGLPSDRFSAERTGGSVSTLTIQRTQQEDSAVYLCASSLGRGTHQPQHFGDGTRLSIL.

The genes are TRBV19 and TRBJ1-5, with D perhaps matching TRBD1 (6 bases). Trimming pared 5 bases from V and 1 base from J, leaving 15 bases between. Germline V gene lookup returns CDR1 LNHDA and CDR2 SQIVND (reference sequence). CDR3 size: 16 residues. CDR3 residues: CASSPRGESSNQPQHF. The CDR3 DNA follows: TGTGCCAGTAGTCCGAGGGGGGAGTCCAGCAATCAGCCCCAGCATTTT.

This sequence joins TRBV4-1 and TRBJ2-1; 7 bases map to TRBD2. Trimming at V came to 1 base and at J to 4 bases, leaving 13 bases not matched to a gene. This CDR3 is built from 18 residues. Germline CDR1 reads MGHRA; CDR2 reads YSYEKL. The CDR3 nucleotides read TGCGCCAGCAGCCAAGTCGGTCCCCGAGCGGGGCCGTACAATGAGCAGTTCTTC. Its translation is CASSQVGPRAGPYNEQFF.

This clone was seen a few times. The genes are TRBV5-4 and TRBJ1-2; D may be TRBD1 (6 bases). The V end lost 1 base, the J end lost 8 bases, and 12 bases lay between the germline ends. The CDR3 length is 13 residues. CDR1 SGHNT and CDR2 YYREEE come from the germline V gene (reference sequence). CDR3 sequence (DNA): TGTGCCAGCAGCTTGACAGGGTCCTACGGCTACACCTTC. As protein: CASSLTGSYGYTF.

This chain joins TRBV5-1 and TRBJ2-1, with D possibly TRBD1 on 10 matching bases. CDR1 is SGHRS and CDR2 is YFSETQ in the germline V gene. The CDR3 consists of 17 residues. Trimming stripped 5 bases from V and 2 bases from J, with 20 bases between. The DNA of the CDR3 is TGCGCCAGCAGTGACAGGGGGCTAGCGGGGACCTACAATGAGCAGTTCTTC. Translated, it gives CASSDRGLAGTYNEQFF.

The chain uses TRBV9 and TRBJ2-3; D perhaps matches TRBD2 (7 bases). V shed 4 bases and J shed 1 base, with 13 bases lying between them. The CDR3 totals 15 residues. Germline V gives CDR1 SGDLS, CDR2 YYNGEE. For the CDR3, the DNA is TGTGCCAGCAGCCTGGGGGGGCCCGGCACAGATACGCAGTATTTT. Its translation is CASSLGGPGTDTQYF. Full variable domain (missing parts from reference TRBV9 and TRBJ2-3): DSGVTQTPKHLITATGQRVTLRCSPRSGDLSVYWYQQSLDQGLQFLIQYYNGEERAKGNILERFSAQQFPDLHSELNLSSLELGDSALYFCASSLGGPGTDTQYFGPGTRLTVL.

V gene TRBV9 combines with J gene TRBJ2-2; TRBD2 matches 8 bases. The germline CDR1 and CDR2 sequences are SGDLS and YYNGEE. This CDR3 is built from 16 residues. J was trimmed by 5 bases and V by 4 bases; bases with no gene match: 10. The CDR3: CASSPGGVGVTGELFF. The CDR3 DNA follows: TGTGCCAGCAGCCCCGGGGGGGTGGGGGTGACCGGGGAGCTGTTTTTT.